This T cell receptor (beta chain) was captured in a study of control samples from healthy donors and cancer patients. V lost 0 bases, J lost 2 bases, and 9 bases lay in between. This CDR3 has 15 amino acids. CDR1 and CDR2 from the germline V gene are LGHDT and YNNKEL (reference sequence). Generated by immunoSEQ multiplex PCR, the TCRdb table keeps only in-frame clones and is missing some. The repertoire consists of fewer than 500,000 clones, with approximately 92% occurring once and the leading ten covering 5.5% to 8%. The clonotype originates from a man aged 35-49 years with head and neck cancer. This chain joins TRBV3-1 (or the pseudogene TRBV3-2) and TRBJ2-3, with D uncertain. Sequencing was done on a sample of PBMCs. CDR3 in amino acids: CASSQEATVTDTQYF. The DNA of the CDR3 is TGTGCCAGCAGCCAAGAGGCCACTGTCACAGATACGCAGTATTTT.